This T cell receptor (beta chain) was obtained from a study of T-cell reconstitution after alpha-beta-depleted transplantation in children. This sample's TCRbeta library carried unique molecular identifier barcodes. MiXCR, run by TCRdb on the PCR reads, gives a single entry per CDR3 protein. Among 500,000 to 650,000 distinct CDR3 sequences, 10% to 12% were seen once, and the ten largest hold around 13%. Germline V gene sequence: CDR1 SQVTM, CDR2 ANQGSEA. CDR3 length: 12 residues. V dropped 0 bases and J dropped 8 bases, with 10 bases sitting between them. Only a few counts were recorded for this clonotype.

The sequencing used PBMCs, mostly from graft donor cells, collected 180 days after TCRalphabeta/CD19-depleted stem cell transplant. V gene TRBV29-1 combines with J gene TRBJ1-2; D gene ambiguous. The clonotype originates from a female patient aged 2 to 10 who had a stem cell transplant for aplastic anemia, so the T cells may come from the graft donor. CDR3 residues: CSVEEYRRGYTF. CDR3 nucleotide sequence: TGCAGCGTTGAAGAGTACCGAAGGGGCTACACCTTC.